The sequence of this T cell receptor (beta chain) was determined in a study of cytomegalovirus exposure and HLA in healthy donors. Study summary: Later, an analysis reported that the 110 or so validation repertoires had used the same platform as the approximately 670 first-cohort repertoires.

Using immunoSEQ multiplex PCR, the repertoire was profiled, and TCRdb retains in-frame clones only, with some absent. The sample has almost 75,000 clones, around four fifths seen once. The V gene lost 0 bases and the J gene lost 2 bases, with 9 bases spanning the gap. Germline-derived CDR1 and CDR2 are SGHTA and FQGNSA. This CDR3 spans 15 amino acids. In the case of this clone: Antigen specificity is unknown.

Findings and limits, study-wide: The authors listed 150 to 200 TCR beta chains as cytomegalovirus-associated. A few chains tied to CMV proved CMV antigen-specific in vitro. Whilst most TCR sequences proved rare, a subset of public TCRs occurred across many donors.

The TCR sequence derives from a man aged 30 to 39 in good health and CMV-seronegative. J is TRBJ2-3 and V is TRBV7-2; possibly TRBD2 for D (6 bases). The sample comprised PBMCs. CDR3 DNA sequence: TGTGCCAGCAGCTTAGCGGGAGGTCCCACAGATACGCAGTATTTT. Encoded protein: CASSLAGGPTDTQYF.